These T cell receptor beta chains were read from a single sample in a study of T cell responses to AZD1222 COVID-19 vaccine. Sequenced by immunoSEQ multiplex PCR; TCRdb stores in-frame clones only, minus some. The sample yields roughly 180,000 clones, around 87% seen once. This specimen consisted of peripheral blood, obtained on day 0 of MenACWY control vaccination. Receptors originate from an adult in good health. Both conserved end residues are part of each CDR3. The D gene is left open where the match is weak. Part of the rows lack a size; the others show once, few, many or a class for expanded clones.

size: -; D: -; J: TRBJ2-7; V: TRBV4-3; DNA: TGCGCCAGCAGCCAAGATCGGAGCTACGAGCAGTACTTC; CDR3: CASSQDRSYEQYF
size: -; D: -; J: TRBJ1-5; V: TRBV14; DNA: TGTGCCAGCAAGATGAGCGGGTTGAATCAGCCCCAGCATTTT; CDR3: CASKMSGLNQPQHF
size: -; D: TRBD1; J: TRBJ1-6; V: TRBV5-4; DNA: TGTGCCAGCAGCTTGGTCGAAGGACAGGGGGCGATGGCCCTCCACTTT; CDR3: CASSLVEGQGAMALHF
size: -; D: TRBD1; J: TRBJ2-7; V: TRBV19; DNA: TGTGCCAGTAGTAAGGGCACAGGGGGCGGTTACTACGAGCAGTACTTC; CDR3: CASSKGTGGGYYEQYF
size: -; D: TRBD1; J: TRBJ2-7; V: TRBV9; DNA: TGTGCCAGCAGCGCACAGGGGGGCTACGAGCAGTACTTC; CDR3: CASSAQGGYEQYF
size: -; D: -; J: TRBJ2-5; V: TRBV7-6; DNA: TGTGCCAGCAGCTTAAGTTTTGGAGGGGACGAGACCCAGTACTTC; CDR3: CASSLSFGGDETQYF
size: -; D: TRBD1; J: TRBJ1-6; V: TRBV4-1; DNA: TGCGCCAGCAGCCAAGAAAACAGGGGGTCCTATAATTCACCCCTCCACTTT; CDR3: CASSQENRGSYNSPLHF
size: -; D: -; J: TRBJ1-1; V: TRBV7-3; DNA: TGTGCCAGCAGCTCTGGGGGGATGAACACTGAAGCTTTCTTT; CDR3: CASSSGGMNTEAFF
size: -; D: -; J: TRBJ1-1; V: TRBV6-5; DNA: TGTGCCAGCAGTTACTCATGGAGTGCAAGGAACACTGAAGCTTTCTTT; CDR3: CASSYSWSARNTEAFF
size: -; D: -; J: TRBJ2-3; V: TRBV19; DNA: TGTGCCAGTAGTAACAGGGCTGGGGATACGCAGTATTTT; CDR3: CASSNRAGDTQYF
size: -; D: -; J: TRBJ1-6; V: TRBV28; DNA: TGTGCCAGTAAACCCGGACAACAGAATTCACCCCTCCACTTT; CDR3: CASKPGQQNSPLHF
size: once; D: TRBD2; J: TRBJ2-3; V: TRBV2; DNA: TGTGCCAGCAGCGACAGCGGGGGTCTCACAGATACGCAGTATTTT; CDR3: CASSDSGGLTDTQYF
size: -; D: TRBD1; J: TRBJ1-1; V: TRBV5-1; DNA: TGCGCCAGCAGCTTGGTCCCGGGACAGGGAGAAGCTTTCTTT; CDR3: CASSLVPGQGEAFF
size: -; D: -; J: TRBJ1-6; V: TRBV7-6; DNA: TGTGCCAGCAGCAAGCAGGGTTGGAATTCACCCCTCCACTTT; CDR3: CASSKQGWNSPLHF
size: -; D: -; J: TRBJ1-1; V: TRBV19; DNA: TGTGCCAGTACCCATGGGGACGGACCTCCGTGGGAAGCTTTCTTT; CDR3: CASTHGDGPPWEAFF
size: -; D: TRBD2; J: TRBJ2-1; V: TRBV12-3/TRBV12-4; DNA: TGTGCCAGCAGGACTAGCGGGTATAGTGAGCAGTTCTTC; CDR3: CASRTSGYSEQFF
size: once; D: TRBD2; J: TRBJ2-7; V: TRBV7-6; DNA: TGTGCCAGCAGCTTAGATAGCGGGAGGGTCTACGAGCAGTACTTC; CDR3: CASSLDSGRVYEQYF
size: -; D: -; J: TRBJ1-6; V: TRBV6-2/TRBV6-3; DNA: TGTGCCAGCAGTTTAGGGGCCGACACCGTTCGTTCACCCCTCCACTTT; CDR3: CASSLGADTVRSPLHF
size: -; D: -; J: TRBJ2-5; V: TRBV12-3/TRBV12-4; DNA: TGTGCCAGCAGTTTGGCAGGGACGGAGACCCAGTACTTC; CDR3: CASSLAGTETQYF
size: -; D: -; J: TRBJ1-1; V: TRBV7-9; DNA: TGTGCCAGCAGCTTAGCGGTATCGGCACCTGAAGCTTTCTTT; CDR3: CASSLAVSAPEAFF
size: -; D: TRBD1; J: TRBJ1-1; V: TRBV15; DNA: TGTGCCACCAGCAGTGGGGGACAGGGGGAAACTGAAGCTTTCTTT; CDR3: CATSSGGQGETEAFF
size: -; D: TRBD1; J: TRBJ2-3; V: TRBV4-2; DNA: TGTGCCAGCAGCCAAGTAGGGACAGGGGTTCAGGATACGCAGTATTTT; CDR3: CASSQVGTGVQDTQYF
size: -; D: TRBD1; J: TRBJ2-6; V: TRBV7-8; DNA: TGTGCCAGCAGCTTTCAGACAGGGGCGGTGGCCAACGTCCTGACTTTC; CDR3: CASSFQTGAVANVLTF
size: -; D: TRBD2; J: TRBJ2-5; V: TRBV7-2; DNA: TGTGCCAGCAGCTCCCCCGGGGGGGCTAGCGGGTACCAAGAGACCCAGTACTTC; CDR3: CASSSPGGASGYQETQYF
size: -; D: -; J: TRBJ2-2; V: TRBV19; DNA: TGTGCCAGTAGTAGAACATGGGGGGAGGTCACCGGGGAGCTGTTTTTT; CDR3: CASSRTWGEVTGELFF
size: -; D: -; J: TRBJ1-1; V: TRBV20-1; DNA: TGCAGTGCTACCTTTGGGACTGAAGCTTTCTTT; CDR3: CSATFGTEAFF
size: -; D: -; J: TRBJ2-7; V: TRBV4-1; DNA: TGCGCCAGCAGCCAATACACCGGGACAAACTACGAGCAGTACTTC; CDR3: CASSQYTGTNYEQYF
size: -; D: -; J: TRBJ1-5; V: TRBV4-1; DNA: TGCGCCAGCAGCCAAGATGAGCGGGGTCCGAGCAATCAGCCCCAGCATTTT; CDR3: CASSQDERGPSNQPQHF
size: -; D: TRBD1; J: TRBJ1-2; V: TRBV6-5; DNA: TGTGCCAGCAGTTACTCTGGGACAGGTCTCCGGTATGGCTACACCTTC; CDR3: CASSYSGTGLRYGYTF
size: -; D: TRBD1; J: TRBJ2-7; V: TRBV10-3; DNA: TGTGCCATCAGTGCGGGACAGCGACTTCGGTACGAGCAGTACTTC; CDR3: CAISAGQRLRYEQYF
size: -; D: -; J: TRBJ2-2; V: TRBV29-1; DNA: TGCAGCGTTCTGGGGCCCGGGGAGCTGTTTTTT; CDR3: CSVLGPGELFF
size: -; D: TRBD2; J: TRBJ2-7; V: TRBV7-8; DNA: TGTGCCAGCAGCTTAGCGATAGGACTAGCGGTCTCCTACGAGCAGTACTTC; CDR3: CASSLAIGLAVSYEQYF
size: -; D: -; J: TRBJ2-2; V: TRBV6-2/TRBV6-3; DNA: TGTGCCAGCAGCTGGGTCGGGGAGCTGTTTTTT; CDR3: CASSWVGELFF